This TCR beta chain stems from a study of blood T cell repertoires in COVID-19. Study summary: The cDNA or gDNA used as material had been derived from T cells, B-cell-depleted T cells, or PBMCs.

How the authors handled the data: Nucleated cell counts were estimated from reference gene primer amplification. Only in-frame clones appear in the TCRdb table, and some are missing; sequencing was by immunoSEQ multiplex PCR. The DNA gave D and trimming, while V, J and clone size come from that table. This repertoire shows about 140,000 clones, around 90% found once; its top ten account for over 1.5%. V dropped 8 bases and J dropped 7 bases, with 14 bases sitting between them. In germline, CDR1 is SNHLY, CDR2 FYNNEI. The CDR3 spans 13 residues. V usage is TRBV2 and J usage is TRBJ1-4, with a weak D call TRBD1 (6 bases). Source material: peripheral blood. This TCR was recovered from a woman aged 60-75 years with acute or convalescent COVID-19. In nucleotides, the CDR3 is TGTGCCAGCCGGAACAGGGAAGGTGAAAAACTGTTTTTT. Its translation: CASRNREGEKLFF.